This T cell receptor (beta chain) was sequenced in a study of cytomegalovirus exposure and HLA in healthy donors. V lost 1 base and J 2 bases, leaving 6 bases between the germline ends. The CDR3 has 13 amino acids. The V gene's germline CDR1 is MGHRA and CDR2 YSYEKL. Whole-study findings and limits: Equally common other TCR beta chains were less clonally expanded than HLA-associated ones, a later analysis found. A later analysis reportedly found that, within productive TCRs, an Asian-associated ancestry cluster had fewer N-insertions than the mean observed across the approximately 660 donors. A classifier reportedly called cytomegalovirus status with high sensitivity and specificity.

Each donor's status was that of a healthy bone marrow donor. This clone has just a few counts. Its antigen is undetermined. The PCR made use of 60 Vbeta and 13 Jbeta primers. Method: immunoSEQ multiplex PCR; TCRdb's copy keeps in-frame clones and lacks some. The sample includes about 150,000 clones, roughly 75% seen only once; the top ten take roughly 10%. The sequence was obtained from a man younger than 35 in good health and CMV-seropositive. Sequencing was performed on PBMCs. The chain combines TRBV4-1 with TRBJ2-7; D is uncertain. CDR3 sequence reads: CASSQVLAYEQYF. CDR3 nucleotides: TGCGCCAGCAGCCAAGTCCTTGCCTACGAGCAGTACTTC.